The 24 T cell receptor beta chains reported below all come from one sample, sequenced in a study of CD8 T cells in ankylosing spondylitis. Study-wide findings and caveats: A TCR beta motif of fewer than ten highly homologous variants seemed to mark ankylosing spondylitis blood.

TCRdb redid the calling of the 5' RACE reads with MiXCR, one entry per CDR3 protein. Among about 750,000 distinct CDR3 sequences listed, under 20% were seen once. No antigen is known for these receptors. Material for sequencing was blood, either unsorted or a sorted T cell fraction (not recorded which). Receptor source: a male donor with ankylosing spondylitis.

This clonotype has ten or more counts. The V gene is TRBV12-3 or TRBV12-4, the J gene TRBJ1-5; D unclear. The CDR3 totals 13 residues. The V gene lost 3 bases and the J gene lost 6 bases, with 9 bases spanning the gap. CDR3 protein: CASSFSKGQPQHF. CDR3 nucleotides: TGTGCCAGCAGTTTCTCCAAGGGTCAGCCCCAGCATTTT.

This sequence joins TRBV12-3 or TRBV12-4 and TRBJ1-3, with D possibly matching TRBD1 (6 bases). Trimming took off 9 bases at V and 0 bases at J, with 12 bases between the two ends. This CDR3 region has 14 residues. DNA of the CDR3: TGTGCCAGTTCAGGGGACGGCTCTGGAAACACCATATATTTT. Its translation: CASSGDGSGNTIYF.

This clonotype was seen a handful of times. This chain joins TRBV28 and TRBJ1-6, with D maybe TRBD1 (6 bases). This CDR3 spans 16 amino acids. Trimming took off 3 bases at V and 3 bases at J, with 12 bases between the two ends. Per the germline V gene, CDR1 is MDHEN and CDR2 is SYDVKM. The DNA for the CDR3 is TGTGCCAGCAGTTTTTTCGGACAGAGCTATAATTCACCCCTCCACTTT. This gives the protein CASSFFGQSYNSPLHF.

This clonotype has only a few counts. V and J are TRBV9 and TRBJ1-2; 12 positions agree with TRBD1. J lost 4 bases, V lost 3 bases, and 4 bases had no gene match. This CDR3 region has 15 residues. Per germline, CDR1 SGDLS and CDR2 YYNGEE. The CDR3 loop is CASSGDRGRGYGYTF. CDR3 nucleotides: TGTGCCAGCAGCGGGGACAGGGGGCGCGGCTATGGCTACACCTTC.

This clonotype has just a few counts. The CDR3 DNA reads TGCAGTGCTAGGGTAGAAAACTATGGCTACACCTTC. Its protein product is CSARVENYGYTF. This rearrangement joins TRBV20-1 to TRBJ1-2; D gene ambiguous. The V gene lost 3 bases and the J gene lost 2 bases, with 7 bases spanning the gap. The germline V gene encodes CDR1 DFQATT and CDR2 SNEGSKA (reference sequence). The CDR3 has 12 residues.

The chain employs TRBV4-1 and TRBJ1-2; 10 bases are shared with TRBD1. Germline V CDR1 and CDR2: MGHRA, YSYEKL. There are 17 residues in the CDR3. The trim removed 0 bases at V and 4 bases at J, leaving 8 bases unmatched. The CDR3 DNA reads as TGCGCCAGCAGCCAAGATTTGGGACAGGGGTTCTTCTATGGCTACACCTTC. This gives the protein CASSQDLGQGFFYGYTF.

V usage is TRBV6-1 and J usage is TRBJ2-3; 9 bases are a match to TRBD1. Per germline, CDR1 MNHNS and CDR2 SASEGT. This CDR3 has 15 amino acids. J lost 6 bases, V lost 2 bases, and 6 bases had no gene match. This CDR3 is CASSETDRGRDTQYF. The CDR3 bases are TGTGCCAGCAGTGAAACAGACAGGGGGAGGGATACGCAGTATTTT.

This clonotype appeared many times. The chain's CDR3 is CASSGGTSGFQETQYF. CDR3 in DNA: TGTGCCAGCAGCGGCGGGACTAGCGGCTTCCAAGAGACCCAGTACTTC. The chain links TRBV12-3 or TRBV12-4 to TRBJ2-5; 11 positions agree with TRBD2. CDR3 length: 16 residues. Trimming cost V 6 bases and J 1 base; bases outside gene matches: 7.

In its sample, this clonotype was seen a few times. V is TRBV7-9 and J is TRBJ2-3; D is possibly TRBD2 (6 bases). Germline V gives CDR1 SEHNR, CDR2 FQNEAQ (reference sequence). V was cut by 4 bases and J by 3 bases, with 17 bases left in between. There are 16 residues in the CDR3. The CDR3 reads CASSSGLQTGTDTQYF. The CDR3, as DNA: TGTGCCAGCAGCTCGGGACTTCAGACTGGAACAGATACGCAGTATTTT.

CDR3: CSARDSTRRNSPLHF. CDR3 sequence (DNA): TGCAGTGCTAGAGATTCGACGAGAAGGAATTCACCCCTCCACTTT. The J gene is TRBJ1-6, the V gene TRBV20-1; D not resolved. Germline CDR1 DFQATT, CDR2 SNEGSKA (reference sequence). Trimming removed 0 bases at V and 7 bases at J, with 13 bases between. CDR3 length: 15 amino acids.

The chain couples TRBV7-9 to TRBJ2-1, with D perhaps matching TRBD1 (6 bases). CDR3 length: 11 residues. V gave up 5 bases and J gave up 10 bases, with 9 bases separating them. CDR1 SEHNR and CDR2 FQNEAQ come from the germline V gene (reference sequence). The DNA for the CDR3 is TGTGCCAGCAGCCTACAGGGAGAGCAGTTCTTC. Its protein product is CASSLQGEQFF.

The chain is built from TRBV4-1 and TRBJ2-7; 8 bases match TRBD2. The CDR3 contains 16 residues. The V gene's germline CDR1 is MGHRA and CDR2 YSYEKL. Trimming cost V 1 base and J 0 bases; bases outside gene matches: 5. CDR3 loop: CASSQASAGASYEQYF. The CDR3 bases are TGCGCCAGCAGCCAAGCGTCAGCGGGGGCCTCCTACGAGCAGTACTTC.

In this sample, this clonotype turned up a few times. The V and J genes are TRBV20-1 and TRBJ2-1; D might be TRBD2 (6 bases). V gave up 6 bases and J gave up 2 bases, with 17 bases separating them. The CDR3 contains 15 residues. Germline V gene sequence: CDR1 DFQATT, CDR2 SNEGSKA (reference sequence). CDR3 nucleotide sequence: TGCAGTGCCCCCCGTCTTGCGGGGACCTACAATGAGCAGTTCTTC. Translation gives CSAPRLAGTYNEQFF.

The chain couples TRBV20-1 to TRBJ1-5, with 7 bases lining up with TRBD1. V lost 2 bases to trimming and J lost 1 base; unmatched junction nucleotides: 20. Germline V gene sequence: CDR1 DFQATT, CDR2 SNEGSKA (reference sequence). This CDR3 comprises 20 residues. CDR3 protein: CSARSSHGGQGGPSNQPQHF. In nucleotides, the CDR3 is TGCAGTGCTAGATCCTCCCACGGGGGGCAGGGGGGCCCAAGCAATCAGCCCCAGCATTTT.

The V gene is TRBV12-3 or TRBV12-4, the J gene TRBJ1-2; TRBD1 is a possible D gene (6 bases). This CDR3 is built from 15 residues. Trimming stripped 6 bases from V and 4 bases from J, with 18 bases between. The CDR3 protein is CASSLRAQGLYGYTF. Here the CDR3 DNA reads TGTGCCAGCAGCCTGCGGGCACAGGGCCTCTATGGCTACACCTTC.

In this sample, this clonotype turned up once. This rearrangement joins TRBV3-1 to TRBJ1-2; TRBD1 is a possible D gene (5 bases). Trimming took 0 bases from V and 8 from J, leaving 19 bases between them. Germline loops: CDR1 LGHDT, CDR2 YNNKEL (reference sequence). The CDR3 has 16 amino acids. The CDR3, as DNA: TGTGCCAGCAGCCAAGATCTCACAGGAGCCGTATTGGGCTACACCTTC. Amino acids: CASSQDLTGAVLGYTF.

Only a few counts were recorded for this clonotype. The chain links TRBV3-1 to TRBJ1-1; 7 nucleotides line up with TRBD1. The CDR3 has 15 residues. V shed 0 bases and J 4 bases; nucleotides not matched to a gene: 5. Germline CDR1 LGHDT, CDR2 YNNKEL (reference sequence). The CDR3 spells CASSQDQYRGTEAFF. The CDR3 coding sequence is TGTGCCAGCAGCCAAGATCAGTACAGGGGCACTGAAGCTTTCTTT.

There are many counts of this clonotype. The chain recombines TRBV12-3 or TRBV12-4 with TRBJ2-4; the D gene is possibly TRBD2 (5 bases). V lost 4 bases and J lost 7, with 14 bases in between. The CDR3 has 14 residues. The CDR3 DNA follows: TGTGCCAGCAGTTCTCGGTACGGGGATAACATTCAGTACTTC. This sequence encodes CASSSRYGDNIQYF.

This clonotype was counted only a few times. The V and J genes are TRBV20-1 and TRBJ2-1, with a tentative D call TRBD2 (5 bases). This CDR3 contains 13 residues. Trimming shortened V by 1 base and J by 1 base, and 5 bases separated the two germline ends. The V gene's germline CDR1 is DFQATT and CDR2 SNEGSKA (reference sequence). CDR3 nucleotides: TGCAGTGCTAGAGCGGGGTCCTACAATGAGCAGTTCTTC. This encodes CSARAGSYNEQFF.

For this clonotype: At one boundary the junction diverges from the germline segment, which might be a read error. V and J are TRBV7-7 and TRBJ1-5; 7 nucleotides agree with TRBD1. The CDR3 is 16 amino acids. The germline gives CDR1 SSHAT, CDR2 FNYEAQ (reference sequence). The CDR3 bases are TGTGCTAGCAGCTTAGTGTGGACAGGAGGACGGCAGCCCCAGCATTTT. It is translated as CASSLVWTGGRQPQHF.

The chain employs TRBV7-9 and TRBJ1-6, with a weak D call TRBD1 (6 bases). This CDR3 contains 15 residues. The germline gives CDR1 SEHNR, CDR2 FQNEAQ (reference sequence). V was cut by 5 bases and J by 10 bases, with 18 bases left in between. CDR3 protein: CASSPSLSGESPLHF. In DNA, the CDR3 is TGTGCCAGCAGCCCGTCGCTGTCAGGGGAATCACCCCTCCACTTT.

J is TRBJ1-1 and V is TRBV12-3 or TRBV12-4; D not resolved. The CDR3 is 14 residues long. Trimming shortened V by 3 bases and J by 5 bases, and 13 bases separated the two germline ends. The CDR3 sequence is CASSLDLSWTEAFF. The CDR3 DNA sequence: TGTGCCAGCAGTTTGGACCTGTCTTGGACTGAAGCTTTCTTT.

V and J are TRBV7-9 and TRBJ2-2, with D uncertain. The V end lost 5 bases, the J end lost 7 bases, and 8 bases lay between the germline ends. This CDR3 region has 12 residues. In germline, CDR1 is SEHNR, CDR2 FQNEAQ (reference sequence). The CDR3 coding sequence is TGTGCCAGCAGCCCGATTTACGGGGAGCTGTTTTTT. This translates into CASSPIYGELFF.

The chain is built from TRBV25-1 and TRBJ1-1, with TRBD1 as a possible D gene (6 bases). Looked up from germline, CDR1 is MGHDK and CDR2 is SYGVNS. V lost 2 bases and J 6 bases, leaving 16 bases between the germline ends. This CDR3 has 15 amino acids. CDR3 protein: CASSEGRQVSAEAFF. The CDR3 nucleotides read TGTGCCAGCAGTGAAGGCAGACAGGTGAGCGCTGAAGCTTTCTTT.